These 26 T cell receptor beta chains originate from one sample sequenced in a study of cytomegalovirus exposure and HLA in healthy donors (dated by TCRdb to about 2017). Library generation was performed with the immunoSEQ multiplex PCR assay. A mixture of 60 forward primers for TCR Vbeta segments and 13 reverse primers for TCR Jbeta segments was used in the multiplex PCR. TCRdb holds this immuneACCESS table with in-frame rearrangements only. Some clones are missing; in checked studies, unresolved V genes explain under half, and the rest has no known cause. The sample table holds around 170,000 clones, of which 80% were seen once. In total, the top ten clones hold 1.9% of the sample. The source material was PBMCs. The receptors shown here come from a woman aged 30 to 39 in good health and CMV-seronegative.

The chain combines TRBV4-2 with TRBJ2-4; weak D call: TRBD2 (6 bases). Germline lookup yields CDR1 LGHNA and CDR2 YNFKEQ. The CDR3 contains 16 residues. V gave up 0 bases and J gave up 2 bases, with 11 bases separating them. The DNA of the CDR3 is TGTGCCAGCAGCCAAGATCGCGGGACTTCCAAAAACATTCAGTACTTC. Residues: CASSQDRGTSKNIQYF.

The gene calls are TRBV2 and TRBJ2-3, with TRBD2 matching 7 bases. After removal of 4 bases from V and 2 bases from J, the junction contained 6 bases not matched to a gene. The germline CDR1 and CDR2 sequences are SNHLY and FYNNEI. This CDR3 comprises 15 residues. CDR3 residues: CASSGASGVTDTQYF. Here the CDR3 DNA reads TGTGCCAGCAGTGGGGCCAGCGGGGTCACAGATACGCAGTATTTT.

The J gene is TRBJ1-5, the V gene TRBV5-1, with 7 bases identical to TRBD1. The CDR3 is 15 amino acids. The J segment lost 6 bases and the V segment lost 0 bases, leaving 6 bases of the junction unmatched. Per germline, CDR1 SGHRS and CDR2 YFSETQ. CDR3: CASSLEGGVGQPQHF. DNA of the CDR3: TGCGCCAGCAGCTTGGAAGGGGGCGTCGGTCAGCCCCAGCATTTT.

The chain recombines TRBV7-2 with TRBJ2-2; 8 nucleotides match TRBD2. There are 16 residues in the CDR3. V lost 8 bases to trimming and J lost 1 base; unmatched junction nucleotides: 9. Germline V gives CDR1 SGHTA, CDR2 FQGNSA. In DNA, the CDR3 is TGTGCCAGCCTATGGGCAAGCGGGGGGAACACCGGGGAGCTGTTTTTT. It translates to CASLWASGGNTGELFF.

About this clone: The CDR3 end shows no conserved phenylalanine or tryptophan, and so a read error is likely. The chain is built from TRBV30 and TRBJ2-4; D ambiguous. Looked up from germline, CDR1 is GTSNPN and CDR2 is SVGIG (reference sequence). The CDR3 runs 20 residues. V lost 0 bases to trimming and J lost 3 bases, with 27 bases between them. Written as DNA, the CDR3 is TGTGCCTGGAGTGTCTCAATCTTCTCCTCCTCCCAATATGGCAAAAACATTCAGTACGTC. Protein product: CAWSVSIFSSSQYGKNIQYV.

The gene calls are TRBV7-2 and TRBJ1-6, with 7 bases lining up with TRBD1. Germline-derived CDR1 and CDR2 are SGHTA and FQGNSA. After removal of 3 bases from V and 4 bases from J, the junction contained 3 bases not matched to a gene. This CDR3 is 15 amino acids long. The CDR3 reads CASSLTGRYNSPLHF. CDR3 nucleotide sequence: TGTGCCAGCAGCTTGACAGGGAGATATAATTCACCCCTCCACTTT.

The table lists this clone with a few counts. This chain links TRBV5-6 with TRBJ2-7, with TRBD1 matching over 9 bases. The CDR3 runs 14 residues. The V gene's germline CDR1 is SGHDT and CDR2 YYEEEE. V trimming: 5 bases; J trimming: 4 bases; junction bases outside the gene matches: 7. DNA of the CDR3: TGTGCCAGCAGTAGGACAGGGGACAGTTACGAGCAGTACTTC. This sequence encodes CASSRTGDSYEQYF.

The gene calls are TRBV29-1 and TRBJ2-3; D is undetermined. V was cut by 8 bases and J by 1 base, with 10 bases left in between. In germline, CDR1 is SQVTM, CDR2 ANQGSEA. The CDR3 consists of 12 residues. This chain's CDR3 is CSLRSGTDTQYF. DNA of the CDR3: TGCAGCCTGCGGTCTGGCACAGATACGCAGTATTTT.

This clone is a singleton in its sample. Other nucleotide sequences in the sample specify the same CDR3. The chain joins TRBV5-1 to TRBJ2-7, with TRBD2 identical over 12 bases. V shed 1 base and J 4 bases; nucleotides not matched to a gene: 3. Germline lookup yields CDR1 SGHRS and CDR2 YFSETQ. The CDR3 sequence is 15 residues long. The CDR3 sequence: CASSLSSGGAYEQYF. In nucleotides, the CDR3 is TGCGCCAGCAGCTTGTCTAGCGGGGGGGCATACGAGCAGTACTTC.

CDR3 region: CSVEERGTDTQYF. The CDR3 DNA sequence: TGCAGCGTTGAGGAGCGGGGGACAGATACGCAGTATTTT. The chain uses TRBV29-1 and TRBJ2-3, with 8 nucleotides matching TRBD2. This CDR3 contains 13 residues. The germline V gene encodes CDR1 SQVTM and CDR2 ANQGSEA. V lost 3 bases to trimming and J lost 3 bases; unmatched junction nucleotides: 2.

This chain connects TRBV7-9 to TRBJ1-1, with D possibly being TRBD1 (5 bases). CDR1 is SEHNR and CDR2 is FQNEAQ in the germline V gene (reference sequence). V was cut by 5 bases and J by 4 bases, with 17 bases left in between. This CDR3 has 15 residues. The CDR3 DNA is TGTGCCAGCAGCCCCCCACCAGGGCAGTTCACTGAAGCTTTCTTT. Its translation: CASSPPPGQFTEAFF.

The chain combines TRBV19 with TRBJ1-2; 10 nucleotides line up with TRBD1. V lost 5 bases to trimming and J lost 0 bases; unmatched junction nucleotides: 6. This CDR3 spans 16 amino acids. The germline V gene has CDR1 LNHDA and CDR2 SQIVND (reference sequence). The CDR3 DNA reads TGTGCCAGTAGTTCCGGGACAGGGGACTCTAACTATGGCTACACCTTC. Amino acids: CASSSGTGDSNYGYTF.

V is TRBV7-3 and J is TRBJ2-7, with D tentatively TRBD1 (7 bases). The CDR3 is 14 amino acids. The germline V gene has CDR1 SGHTA and CDR2 FQGTGA. V shed 6 bases and J shed 1 base, with 13 bases lying between them. CDR3 nucleotide sequence: TGTGCCAGCAGTCCTCAGGGGGGTTCCTACGAGCAGTACTTC. Amino acids: CASSPQGGSYEQYF.

This clone was counted a few times. The V call is TRBV2, the J call TRBJ1-5; the match to TRBD1 covers 7 bases. Unmatched junction bases numbered 9, after V lost 6 bases and J lost 4 bases. The germline V gene has CDR1 SNHLY and CDR2 FYNNEI. This CDR3 comprises 15 residues. The CDR3 region has the DNA TGTGCCAGCAGCGTCCGGGACAGATTAAATCAGCCCCAGCATTTT. Translating it yields CASSVRDRLNQPQHF.

The V call is TRBV19, the J call TRBJ2-7, with 8 bases that match TRBD1. CDR1 is LNHDA, CDR2 SQIVND, per germline (reference sequence). The V and J ends lost 6 bases and 0 bases, in that order; junction bases with no gene match: 4. The CDR3 loop spans 14 amino acids. CDR3 nucleotides: TGTGCCAGTAGGAAACAGGGGGACTCCTACGAGCAGTACTTC. Translating it yields CASRKQGDSYEQYF.

The CDR3 DNA is TGTGCCAGCAGTGTGCCGGCGGGACAGGGGAATTCACCCCTCCACTTT. It specifies CASSVPAGQGNSPLHF. The chain uses TRBV6-1 and TRBJ1-6; 10 positions match TRBD1. CDR3 length equals 16 residues. V shed 4 bases, J shed 7 bases, and the junction held 7 bases outside the gene matches. Germline CDR1 and CDR2: MNHNS and SASEGT.

The genes are TRBV19 and TRBJ1-1; D is ambiguous. Germline values: CDR1 LNHDA, CDR2 SQIVND (reference sequence). Trimming removed 6 bases from V and 1 base from J, with 15 bases in between. The CDR3 runs to 15 residues. CDR3 residues: CASSYLRLENTEAFF. The CDR3 DNA reads TGTGCCAGTAGCTACCTGAGGTTGGAGAACACTGAAGCTTTCTTT. The whole variable domain, remainder taken from reference TRBV19 and TRBJ1-1, is DGGITQSPKYLFRKEGQNVTLSCEQNLNHDAMYWYRQDPGQGLRLIYYSQIVNDFQKGDIAEGYSVSREKKESFPLTVTSAQKNPTAFYLCASSYLRLENTEAFFGQGTRLTVV.

The chain joins TRBV7-2 to TRBJ1-1; the D is unclear. Trimming took 1 base from V and 3 from J, leaving 9 bases between them. The germline V gene has CDR1 SGHTA and CDR2 FQGNSA. The CDR3 runs 14 residues. The CDR3 DNA follows: TGTGCCAGCAGCTTAGAATACCGAGACACTGAAGCTTTCTTT. Encoded protein: CASSLEYRDTEAFF.

The V and J genes are TRBV27 and TRBJ2-1; 9 positions match TRBD2. The ends lost 3 bases at V and 0 bases at J; junction bases unmatched: 9. The CDR3 totals 18 residues. The germline V gene has CDR1 MNHEY and CDR2 SMNVEV (reference sequence). Here the CDR3 reads CASSLLLAGTSSYNEQFF. In nucleotides, the CDR3 is TGTGCCAGCAGTTTGTTGCTAGCGGGGACGAGCTCCTACAATGAGCAGTTCTTC.

Regarding this clone: This specimen includes other DNA sequences encoding the same CDR3. V usage is TRBV18 and J usage is TRBJ2-2; D not resolved. This CDR3 contains 13 residues. Germline V gives CDR1 KGHSH, CDR2 LQKENI. Trimming shortened V by 3 bases and J by 4 bases, and 6 bases separated the two germline ends. CDR3 loop: CASSPLPTGELFF. In DNA, the CDR3 is TGTGCCAGCTCACCCCTACCCACCGGGGAGCTGTTTTTT.

The V and J genes are TRBV4-1 and TRBJ2-3; a possible D gene is TRBD1 (6 bases). Germline CDR1 MGHRA, CDR2 YSYEKL. This CDR3 has 16 residues. The V and J ends lost 2 bases and 3 bases respectively, with 15 bases between them. CDR3 amino acids: CASSQTGGQRTDTQYF. CDR3 coding DNA: TGCGCCAGCAGCCAAACGGGCGGACAGAGAACAGATACGCAGTATTTT.

The chain joins TRBV9 to TRBJ2-1; D is possibly TRBD2 (5 bases). Trimming stripped 2 bases from V and 3 bases from J, with 12 bases between. This CDR3 is built from 15 residues. In germline, CDR1 is SGDLS, CDR2 YYNGEE. The CDR3 nucleotides are TGTGCCAGCAGCGTCTCTAGCAGCCTCTACAATGAGCAGTTCTTC. Translating gives CASSVSSSLYNEQFF.

The V call is TRBV6-5, the J call TRBJ1-5, with 7 bases identical to TRBD1. With V trimmed by 4 bases and J by 7 bases, 7 bases remained unmatched. The CDR3 sequence is 14 residues long. The germline V gene encodes CDR1 MNHEY and CDR2 SVGAGI. CDR3 amino acids: CASSLEQGIQPQHF. CDR3 bases: TGTGCCAGCAGTTTAGAACAGGGGATCCAGCCCCAGCATTTT.

The V gene is TRBV4-3, the J gene TRBJ1-6, with 8 bases lining up with TRBD1. This CDR3 is 17 amino acids long. From germline, CDR1 is LGHNA and CDR2 YSLEER. V gave up 0 bases and J gave up 2 bases; unmatched junction bases: 3. In nucleotides, the CDR3 is TGCGCCAGCAGCCAAGAGCAGGGGGCAGCCTATAATTCACCCCTCCACTTT. It is translated as CASSQEQGAAYNSPLHF.

This chain joins TRBV19 and TRBJ2-7; D may be TRBD1 (6 bases). V shed 3 bases and J shed 0 bases, with 12 bases lying between them. Germline assignment: CDR1 LNHDA and CDR2 SQIVND (reference sequence). The CDR3 length is 15 residues. CDR3 region: CASSIGRDTSYEQYF. CDR3 nucleotides: TGTGCCAGTAGTATTGGAAGGGACACCTCCTACGAGCAGTACTTC.

The chain combines TRBV29-1 with TRBJ2-7; D is possibly TRBD2 (5 bases). V dropped 4 bases and J dropped 5 bases, with 18 bases sitting between them. The V gene's germline CDR1 is SQVTM and CDR2 ANQGSEA. The CDR3 is 14 residues long. Here the CDR3 DNA reads TGCAGCGTTGTACCCCTCTTAGGAGGCCACGAGCAGTACTTC. Translation gives CSVVPLLGGHEQYF.